The source of this T cell receptor (beta chain) is a study of T cell repertoires in aging, cancer and after chemotherapy. Study results and caveats: Compared with age-matched healthy donors, untreated hematological or solid cancer patients showed higher blood TCR clonality. Median generation probability rose over the chemotherapy interval in each cancer cohort, suggesting rebound thymic output. Loss of evenness, beyond lost richness, contributed to age-related TCR diversity decline in cancer patients.

The CDR3 is 15 amino acids. Trimming left V 1 base short and J 2 bases short, with 13 bases between. Germline V gene data show CDR1 as SGHKS and CDR2 as YYEKEE (reference sequence). Peripheral blood genomic DNA, not sorted cells or RNA, was the template. Rearranged V-D-J TRB sequences were amplified with a mixed TRB-A/B primer pool. TCRdb re-analysed the multiplex PCR reads in MiXCR, keeping a single row per CDR3 protein. Among thousands of distinct CDR3 sequences listed, about 30% were seen once. A few counts support this clonotype. Its specificity is not known. The clonotype comes from a human donor in good health. Input material: blood. The gene calls are TRBV5-5 and TRBJ2-7, with D possibly TRBD1 on 5 matching bases. DNA for the CDR3: TGTGCCAGCAGCTTGAGGACACTTCCAACCTACGAGCAGTACTTC. Protein sequence: CASSLRTLPTYEQYF.